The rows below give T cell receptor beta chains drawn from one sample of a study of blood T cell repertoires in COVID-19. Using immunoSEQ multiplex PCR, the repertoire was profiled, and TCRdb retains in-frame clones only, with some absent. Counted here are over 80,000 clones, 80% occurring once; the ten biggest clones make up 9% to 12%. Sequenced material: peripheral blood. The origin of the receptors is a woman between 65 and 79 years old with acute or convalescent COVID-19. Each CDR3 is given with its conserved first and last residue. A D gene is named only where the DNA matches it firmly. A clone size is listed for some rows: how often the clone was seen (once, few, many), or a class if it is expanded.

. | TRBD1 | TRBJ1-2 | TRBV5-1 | CASSLTPGQVTSYGYTF | TGCGCCAGCAGCTTAACGCCGGGACAGGTAACTTCCTATGGCTACACCTTC
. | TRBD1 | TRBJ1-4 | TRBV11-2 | CASSFRPTGESEKLFF | TGTGCCAGCAGCTTCCGCCCGACAGGGGAGAGCGAAAAACTGTTTTTT
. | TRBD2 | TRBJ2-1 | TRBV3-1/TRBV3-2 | CASSQEPAGAYNEQFF | TGTGCCAGCAGCCAAGAACCAGCGGGGGCCTACAATGAGCAGTTCTTC
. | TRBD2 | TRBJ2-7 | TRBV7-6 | CASSSWTSGTYEQYF | TGTGCCAGCAGCTCCTGGACTAGCGGGACCTACGAGCAGTACTTC
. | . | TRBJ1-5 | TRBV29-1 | CSVALGLSNQPQHF | TGCAGCGTTGCCCTCGGGTTGAGCAATCAGCCCCAGCATTTT
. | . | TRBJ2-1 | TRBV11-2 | CASSLDTGSYNEQFF | TGTGCCAGCAGCTTAGACACGGGGTCTTACAATGAGCAGTTCTTC
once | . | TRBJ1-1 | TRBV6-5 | CASSSGGNTEAFF | TGTGCCAGCAGTTCGGGGGGTAACACTGAAGCTTTCTTT
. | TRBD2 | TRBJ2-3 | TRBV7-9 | CASSPGTSGDFTTDTQYF | TGTGCCAGCAGCCCAGGGACTAGCGGGGACTTTACCACAGATACGCAGTATTTT
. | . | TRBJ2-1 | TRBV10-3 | CAISLGTDFYNEQFF | TGTGCCATCAGCCTCGGCACGGACTTCTACAATGAGCAGTTCTTC
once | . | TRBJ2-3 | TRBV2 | CASSVGAGRGTDTQYF | TGTGCCAGCAGTGTGGGTGCAGGGCGAGGCACAGATACGCAGTATTTT
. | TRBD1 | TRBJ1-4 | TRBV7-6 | CASSTTRTGDEKLFF | TGTGCCAGCAGCACCACCCGGACAGGGGACGAAAAACTGTTTTTT
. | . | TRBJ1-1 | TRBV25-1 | CASSESERKAFF | TGTGCCAGCAGTGAATCCGAGAGAAAAGCTTTCTTT
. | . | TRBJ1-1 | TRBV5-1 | CASSTGRLMNTEAFF | TGCGCCAGCAGCACAGGACGGCTCATGAACACTGAAGCTTTCTTT
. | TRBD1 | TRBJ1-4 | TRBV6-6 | CASSSLQGVFNEKLFF | TGTGCCAGCAGTTCCCTACAGGGGGTGTTTAATGAAAAACTGTTTTTT
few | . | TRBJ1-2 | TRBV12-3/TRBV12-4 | CASSLALYGYTF | TGTGCCAGCAGTTTAGCACTATATGGCTACACCTTC
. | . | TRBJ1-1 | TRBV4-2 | CASSQFPWTALNTEAFF | TGTGCCAGCAGCCAATTCCCCTGGACAGCCTTGAACACTGAAGCTTTCTTT